The present T cell receptor (beta chain) was sequenced within a study of cytomegalovirus exposure and HLA in healthy donors. Germline V lookup: CDR1 SGHTA, CDR2 FQGNSA. The CDR3 loop spans 12 amino acids. A multiplex PCR was run with 60 Vbeta primers and 13 Jbeta primers. Sequencing was performed with immunoSEQ multiplex PCR; in TCRdb, only in-frame clones are kept and a portion is missing. Here the sample spans over 110,000 clones, about 80% being singletons. As to this clone: At one end the junction does not follow the germline gene, possibly because of a read error.

V usage is TRBV7-2 and J usage is TRBJ2-7; TRBD1 matches at 9 bases. The sequence was obtained from a man aged 35 to 55 in good health and CMV-seronegative. What was sequenced was PBMCs. DNA of the CDR3: TGTGCCAGCAGCCTGACCCGGGACAGGGAACACTTC. Encoded protein: CASSLTRDREHF.